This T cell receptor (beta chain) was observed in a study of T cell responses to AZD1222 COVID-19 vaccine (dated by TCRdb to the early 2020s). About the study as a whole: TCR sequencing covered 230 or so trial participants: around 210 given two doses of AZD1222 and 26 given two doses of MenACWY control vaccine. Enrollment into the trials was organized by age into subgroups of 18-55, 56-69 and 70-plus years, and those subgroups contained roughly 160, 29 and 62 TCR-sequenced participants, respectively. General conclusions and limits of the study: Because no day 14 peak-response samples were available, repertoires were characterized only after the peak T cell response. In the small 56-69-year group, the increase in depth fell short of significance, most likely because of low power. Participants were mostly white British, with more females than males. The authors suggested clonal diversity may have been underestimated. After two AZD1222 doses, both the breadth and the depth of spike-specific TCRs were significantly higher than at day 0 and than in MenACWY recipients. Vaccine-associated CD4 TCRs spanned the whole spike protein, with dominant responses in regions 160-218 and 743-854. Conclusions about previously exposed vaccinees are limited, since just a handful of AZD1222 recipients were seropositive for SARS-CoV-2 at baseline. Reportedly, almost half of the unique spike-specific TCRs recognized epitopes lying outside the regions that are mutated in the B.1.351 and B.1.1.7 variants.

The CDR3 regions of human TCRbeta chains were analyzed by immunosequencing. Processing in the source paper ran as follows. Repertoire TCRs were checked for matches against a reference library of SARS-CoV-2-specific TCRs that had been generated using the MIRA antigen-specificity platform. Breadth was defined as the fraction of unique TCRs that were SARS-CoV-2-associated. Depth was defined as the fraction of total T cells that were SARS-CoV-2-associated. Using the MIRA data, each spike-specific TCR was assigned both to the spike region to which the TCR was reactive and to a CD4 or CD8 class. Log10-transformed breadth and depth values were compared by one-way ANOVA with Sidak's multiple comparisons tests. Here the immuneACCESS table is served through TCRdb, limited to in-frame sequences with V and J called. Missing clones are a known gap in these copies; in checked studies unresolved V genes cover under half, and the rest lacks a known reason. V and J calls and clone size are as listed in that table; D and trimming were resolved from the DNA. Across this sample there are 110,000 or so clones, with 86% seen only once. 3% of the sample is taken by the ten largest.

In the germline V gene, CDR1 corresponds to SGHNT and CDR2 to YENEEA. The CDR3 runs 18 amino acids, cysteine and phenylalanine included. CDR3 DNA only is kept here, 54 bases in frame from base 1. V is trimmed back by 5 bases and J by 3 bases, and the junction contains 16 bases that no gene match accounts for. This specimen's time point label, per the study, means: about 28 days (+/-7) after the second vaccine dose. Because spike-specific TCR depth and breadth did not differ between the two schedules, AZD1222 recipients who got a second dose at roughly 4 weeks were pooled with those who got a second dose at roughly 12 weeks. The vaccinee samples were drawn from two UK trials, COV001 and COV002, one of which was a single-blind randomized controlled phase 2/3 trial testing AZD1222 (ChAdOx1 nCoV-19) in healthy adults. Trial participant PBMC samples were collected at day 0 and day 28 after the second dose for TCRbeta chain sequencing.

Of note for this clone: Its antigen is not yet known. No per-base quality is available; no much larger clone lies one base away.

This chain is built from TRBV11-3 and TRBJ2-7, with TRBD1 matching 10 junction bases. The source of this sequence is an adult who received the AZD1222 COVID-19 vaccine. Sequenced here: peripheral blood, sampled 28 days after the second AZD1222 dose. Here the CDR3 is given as CASSLHLKDRGLVYEQYF. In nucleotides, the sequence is TGTGCCAGCAGCCTTCATCTAAAAGACAGGGGGCTAGTCTACGAGCAGTACTTC.